This T cell receptor (beta chain) came from a study of shared clonotypes between healthy human individuals. The study, taken as a whole, reports: A reduction in generation probabilities was seen for non-shared clonotypes relative to those shared by all four donors. Estimated richness was generally greater in naive than memory subsets.

The assay was run at deep level. Profiling relied on immunoSEQ multiplex PCR, and the TCRdb table lists in-frame clones only, not all of them. The sample carries about 2.4 million clones, 93% recorded once. A remark on this clone: The target antigen is unknown.

The V end lost 3 bases, the J end lost 4 bases, and 10 bases lay between the germline ends. Per germline, CDR1 SGHDN and CDR2 FVKESK. The CDR3 has 14 residues. This TCR came from a man aged 18 to 30 in good health. Some clones in this sample may be carry-over from other donors' samples. This chain links TRBV14 with TRBJ2-1; maybe TRBD2 (5 bases). Sequenced sample: naive CD4+ T cells from PBMCs. As to subset: CD45RA+ positively selected. The CDR3 loop reads CASSQTLAYNEQFF. The CDR3 nucleotides are TGTGCCAGCAGCCAGACCCTAGCTTACAATGAGCAGTTCTTC.